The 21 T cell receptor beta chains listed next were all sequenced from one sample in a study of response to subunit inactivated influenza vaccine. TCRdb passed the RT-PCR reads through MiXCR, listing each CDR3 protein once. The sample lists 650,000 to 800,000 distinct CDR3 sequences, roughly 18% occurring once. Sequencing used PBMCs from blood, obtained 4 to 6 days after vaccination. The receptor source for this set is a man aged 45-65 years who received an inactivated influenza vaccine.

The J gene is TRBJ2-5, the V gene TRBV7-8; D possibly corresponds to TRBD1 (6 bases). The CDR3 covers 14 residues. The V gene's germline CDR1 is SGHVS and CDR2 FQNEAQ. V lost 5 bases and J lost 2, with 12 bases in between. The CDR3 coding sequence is TGTGCCAGCAGCACCGGGACACTTCAAGAGACCCAGTACTTC. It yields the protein CASSTGTLQETQYF.

DNA of the CDR3: TGCGCCAGCAGCCCCCTTATGGGACCGTACTACGAGCAGTACTTC. This translates into CASSPLMGPYYEQYF. The rearrangement joins TRBV5-1 to TRBJ2-7; D might be TRBD1 or TRBD2, each matching 5 bases. Trimming took 4 bases from V and 3 from J, leaving 17 bases between them. Germline values: CDR1 SGHRS, CDR2 YFSETQ. CDR3 length: 15 amino acids.

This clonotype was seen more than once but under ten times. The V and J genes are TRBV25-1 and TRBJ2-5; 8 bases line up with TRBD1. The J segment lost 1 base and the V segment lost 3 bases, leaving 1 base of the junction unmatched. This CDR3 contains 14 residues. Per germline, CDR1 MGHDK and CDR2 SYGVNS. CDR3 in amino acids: CASSDDRGQETQYF. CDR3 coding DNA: TGTGCCAGCAGTGACGACAGGGGCCAAGAGACCCAGTACTTC.

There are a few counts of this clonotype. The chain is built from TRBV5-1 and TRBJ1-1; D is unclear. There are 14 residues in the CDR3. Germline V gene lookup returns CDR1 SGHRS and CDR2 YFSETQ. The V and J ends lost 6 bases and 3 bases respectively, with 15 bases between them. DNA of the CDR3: TGCGCCAGCACCGAAGCCAGTTTGGACACTGAAGCTTTCTTT. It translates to CASTEASLDTEAFF. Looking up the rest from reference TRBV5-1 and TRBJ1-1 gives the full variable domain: KAGVTQTPRYLIKTRGQQVTLSCSPISGHRSVSWYQQTPGQGLQFLFEYFSETQRNKGNFPGRFSGRQFSNSRSEMNVSTLELGDSALYLCASTEASLDTEAFFGQGTRLTVV.

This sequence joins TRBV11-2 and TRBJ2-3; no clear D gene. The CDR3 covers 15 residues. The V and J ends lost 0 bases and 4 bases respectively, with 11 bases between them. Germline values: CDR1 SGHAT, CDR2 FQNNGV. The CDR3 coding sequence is TGTGCCAGCAGCTTAGATCCAGGTCGGGCAGATACGCAGTATTTT. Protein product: CASSLDPGRADTQYF.

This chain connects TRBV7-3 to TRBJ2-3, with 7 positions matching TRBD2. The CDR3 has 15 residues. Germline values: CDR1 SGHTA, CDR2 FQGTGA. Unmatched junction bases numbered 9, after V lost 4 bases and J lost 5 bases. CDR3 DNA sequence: TGTGCCAGCAGCTGGGGGGGATATGGGCAAGATACGCAGTATTTT. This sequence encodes CASSWGGYGQDTQYF.

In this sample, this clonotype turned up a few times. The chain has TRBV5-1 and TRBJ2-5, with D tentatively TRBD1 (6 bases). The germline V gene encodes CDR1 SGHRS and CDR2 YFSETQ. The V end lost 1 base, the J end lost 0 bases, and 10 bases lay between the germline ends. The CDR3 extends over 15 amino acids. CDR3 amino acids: CASSLSGTYQETQYF. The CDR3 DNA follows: TGCGCCAGCAGCTTGTCGGGGACATACCAAGAGACCCAGTACTTC.

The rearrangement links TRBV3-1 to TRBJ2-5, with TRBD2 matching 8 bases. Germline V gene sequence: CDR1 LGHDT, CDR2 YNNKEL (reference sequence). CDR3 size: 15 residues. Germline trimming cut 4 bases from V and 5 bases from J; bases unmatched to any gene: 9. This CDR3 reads CASSPSWAGGETQYF. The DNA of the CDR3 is TGTGCCAGCAGCCCAAGCTGGGCGGGGGGCGAGACCCAGTACTTC.

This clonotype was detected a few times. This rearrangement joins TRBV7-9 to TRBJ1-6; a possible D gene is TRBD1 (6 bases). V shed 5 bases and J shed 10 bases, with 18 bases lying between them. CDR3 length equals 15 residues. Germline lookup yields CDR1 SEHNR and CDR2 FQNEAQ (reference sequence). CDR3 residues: CASSQGTTRNSPLHF. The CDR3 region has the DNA TGTGCCAGCAGCCAAGGGACAACAAGAAACTCACCCCTCCACTTT.

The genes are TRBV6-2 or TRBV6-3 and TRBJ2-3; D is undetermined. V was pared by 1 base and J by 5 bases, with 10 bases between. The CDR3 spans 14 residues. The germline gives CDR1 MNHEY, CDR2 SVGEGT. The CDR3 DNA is TGTGCCAGCAGTTACTTAACAGCTAAAGATACGCAGTATTTT. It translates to CASSYLTAKDTQYF.

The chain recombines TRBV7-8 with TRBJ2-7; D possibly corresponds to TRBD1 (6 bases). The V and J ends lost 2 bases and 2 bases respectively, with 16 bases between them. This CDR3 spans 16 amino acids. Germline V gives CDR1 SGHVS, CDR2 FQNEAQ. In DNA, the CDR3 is TGTGCCAGCAGCTTAATACGTGGGGACAAGCCCTACGAGCAGTACTTC. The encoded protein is CASSLIRGDKPYEQYF.

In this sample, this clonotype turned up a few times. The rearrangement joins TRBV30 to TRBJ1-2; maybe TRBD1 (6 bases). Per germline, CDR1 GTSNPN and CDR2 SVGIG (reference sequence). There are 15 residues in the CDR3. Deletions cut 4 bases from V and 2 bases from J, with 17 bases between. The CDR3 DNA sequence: TGTGCCTGGACCCCCTCGGGACAATGGAACTATGGCTACACCTTC. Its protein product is CAWTPSGQWNYGYTF. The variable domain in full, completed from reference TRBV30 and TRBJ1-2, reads SQTIHQWPATLVQPVGSPLSLECTVEGTSNPNLYWYRQAAGRGLQLLFYSVGIGQISSEVPQNLSASRPQDRQFILSSKKLLLSDSGFYLCAWTPSGQWNYGYTFGSGTRLTVV.

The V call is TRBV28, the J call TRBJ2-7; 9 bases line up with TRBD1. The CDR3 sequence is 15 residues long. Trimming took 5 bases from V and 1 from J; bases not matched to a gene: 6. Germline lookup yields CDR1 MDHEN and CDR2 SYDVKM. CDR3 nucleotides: TGTGCCAGCAGTCAACCCGGGACAGGGTCCTACGAGCAGTACTTC. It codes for CASSQPGTGSYEQYF.

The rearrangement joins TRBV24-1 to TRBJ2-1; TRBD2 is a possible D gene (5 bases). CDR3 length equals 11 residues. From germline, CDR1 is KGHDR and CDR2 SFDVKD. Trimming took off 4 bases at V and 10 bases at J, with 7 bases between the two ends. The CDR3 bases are TGTGCCACCAGTGACCGCGGGGAGCAGTTCTTC. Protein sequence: CATSDRGEQFF.

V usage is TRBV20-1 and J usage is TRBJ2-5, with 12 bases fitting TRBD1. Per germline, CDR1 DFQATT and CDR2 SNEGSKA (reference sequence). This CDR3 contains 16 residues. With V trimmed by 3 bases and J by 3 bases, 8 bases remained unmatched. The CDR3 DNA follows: TGCAGTGCTAGCCCGGGACAGGGGGCGAGCGAAGAGACCCAGTACTTC. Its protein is CSASPGQGASEETQYF.

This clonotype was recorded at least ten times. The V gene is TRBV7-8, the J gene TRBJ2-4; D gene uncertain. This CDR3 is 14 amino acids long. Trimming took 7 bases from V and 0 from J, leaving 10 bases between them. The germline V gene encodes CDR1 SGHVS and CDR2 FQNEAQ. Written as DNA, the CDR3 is TGTGCCAGCACAGCACTTACAGCCAAAAACATTCAGTACTTC. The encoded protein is CASTALTAKNIQYF. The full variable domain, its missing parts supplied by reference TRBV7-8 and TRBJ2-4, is GAGVSQSPRYKVAKRGQDVALRCDPISGHVSLFWYQQALGQGPEFLTYFQNEAQLDKSGLPSDRFFAERPEGSVSTLKIQRTQQEDSAVYLCASTALTAKNIQYFGAGTRLSVL.

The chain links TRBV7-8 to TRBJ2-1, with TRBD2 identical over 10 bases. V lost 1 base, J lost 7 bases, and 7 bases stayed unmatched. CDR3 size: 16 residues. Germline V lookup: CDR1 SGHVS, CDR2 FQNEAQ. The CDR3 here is CASSLVSGRALNEQFF. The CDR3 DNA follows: TGTGCCAGCAGCTTAGTGAGCGGGAGGGCCTTAAATGAGCAGTTCTTC.

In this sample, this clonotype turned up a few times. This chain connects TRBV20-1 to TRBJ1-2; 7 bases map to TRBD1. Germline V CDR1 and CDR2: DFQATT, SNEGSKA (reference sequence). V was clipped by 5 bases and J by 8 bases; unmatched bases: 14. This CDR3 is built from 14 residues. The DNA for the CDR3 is TGCAGTGCTTCTCGACAGGGTGTAAAGTTCGGCTACACCTTC. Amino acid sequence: CSASRQGVKFGYTF.

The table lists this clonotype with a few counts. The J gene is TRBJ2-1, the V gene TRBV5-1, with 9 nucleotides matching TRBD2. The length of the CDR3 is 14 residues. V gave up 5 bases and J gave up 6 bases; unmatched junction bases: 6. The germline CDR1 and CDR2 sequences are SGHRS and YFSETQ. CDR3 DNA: TGCGCCAGCAGACCCGGACTAGCGCCCAATGAGCAGTTCTTC. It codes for CASRPGLAPNEQFF.

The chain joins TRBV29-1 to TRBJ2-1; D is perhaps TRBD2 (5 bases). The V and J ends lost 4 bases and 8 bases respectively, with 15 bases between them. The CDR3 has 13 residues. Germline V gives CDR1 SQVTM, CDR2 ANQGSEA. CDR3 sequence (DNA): TGCAGCGTTGGAGACGGACTTAGGCATGAGCAGTTCTTC. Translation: CSVGDGLRHEQFF.

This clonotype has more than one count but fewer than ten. The CDR3 sequence: CASSQIIGASEQYF. Written as DNA, the CDR3 is TGCGCCAGCAGCCAAATTATAGGGGCATCCGAGCAGTACTTC. The chain carries TRBV4-3 and TRBJ2-7; a possible D gene is TRBD1 (5 bases). The V gene's germline CDR1 is LGHNA and CDR2 YSLEER. Trimming cost V 2 bases and J 6 bases, with 14 bases left between them. This CDR3 contains 14 residues.